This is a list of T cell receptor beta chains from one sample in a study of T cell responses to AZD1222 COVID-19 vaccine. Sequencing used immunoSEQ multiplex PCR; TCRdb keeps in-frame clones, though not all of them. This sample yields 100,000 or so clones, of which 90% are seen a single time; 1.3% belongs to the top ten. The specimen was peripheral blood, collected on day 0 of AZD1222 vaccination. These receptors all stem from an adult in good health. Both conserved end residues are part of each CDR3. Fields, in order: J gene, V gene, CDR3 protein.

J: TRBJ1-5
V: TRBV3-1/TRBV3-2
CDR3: CASSQQGGTQHF

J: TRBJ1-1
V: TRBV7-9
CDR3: CASSVYAGNTEAFF

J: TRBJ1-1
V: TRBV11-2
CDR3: CASSAWDRGRNTEAFF

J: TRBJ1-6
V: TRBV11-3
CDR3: CASSLDAGSPLHF

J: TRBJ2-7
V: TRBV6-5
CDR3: CASAGNTYEQYF

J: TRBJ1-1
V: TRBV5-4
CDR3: CASSLGRNTEAFF

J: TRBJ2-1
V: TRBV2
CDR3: CASSVVLAGGYNEQFF

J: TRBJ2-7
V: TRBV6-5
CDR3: CASFGTGTYEQYF

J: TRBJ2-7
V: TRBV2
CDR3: CASSEASGPPSYEQYF

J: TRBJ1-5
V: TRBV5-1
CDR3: CASNRSQPQHF

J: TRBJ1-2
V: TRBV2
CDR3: CASSEELIYYGYTF

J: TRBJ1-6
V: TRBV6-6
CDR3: CASSLAGNNSPLHF

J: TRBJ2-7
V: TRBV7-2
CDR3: CASSPAGRNYEQYF

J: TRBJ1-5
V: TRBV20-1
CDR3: CSASGGGNQPQHF

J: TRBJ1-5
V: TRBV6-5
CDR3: CASNPGGYSNQPQHF

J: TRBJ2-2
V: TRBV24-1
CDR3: CATSDPSQENTGELFF

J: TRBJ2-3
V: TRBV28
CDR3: CASSSHRLAGTDTQYF

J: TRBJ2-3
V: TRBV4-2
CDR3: CASSQVPGRETQYF

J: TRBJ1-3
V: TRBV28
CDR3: CASSLLQGHTIYF

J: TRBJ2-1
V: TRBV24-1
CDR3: CATGTSRTGGNEQFF

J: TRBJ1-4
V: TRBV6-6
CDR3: CASSLQEGEKLFF

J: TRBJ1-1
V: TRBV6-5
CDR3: CASSPTVQGLEAFF

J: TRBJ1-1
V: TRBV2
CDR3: CASKKEANTEAFF

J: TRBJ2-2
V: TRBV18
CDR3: CASVQTPNTGELFF

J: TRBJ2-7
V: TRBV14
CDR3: CASSQDPVLEQYF

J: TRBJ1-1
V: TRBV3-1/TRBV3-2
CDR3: CASSQAVVPLEAFF

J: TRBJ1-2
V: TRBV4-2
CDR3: CASSQVGGNSANYGYTF

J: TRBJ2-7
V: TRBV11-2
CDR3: CASSHGDGEQYF

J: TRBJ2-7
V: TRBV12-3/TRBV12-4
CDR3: CASSSLDWDEQYF

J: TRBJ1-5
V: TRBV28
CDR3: CASSLRGENQPQHF

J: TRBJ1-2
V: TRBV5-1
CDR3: CASSFLGGRNYGYTF

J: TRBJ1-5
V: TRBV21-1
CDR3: CASILAWEDSNQPQHF

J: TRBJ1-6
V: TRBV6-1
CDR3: CASSDLRADWDSPLHF

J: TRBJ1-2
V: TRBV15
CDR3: CAACRPHGRRYGYTF

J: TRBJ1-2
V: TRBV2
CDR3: CASRGRMGQGRGNGYTF

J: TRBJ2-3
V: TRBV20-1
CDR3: CSASLQTVSDTQYF

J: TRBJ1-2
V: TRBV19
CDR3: CASSVQTGTYGYTF

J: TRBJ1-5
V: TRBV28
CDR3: CASSLTGVSNQPQHF

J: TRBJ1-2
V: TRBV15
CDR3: CATSRGTGRRGENGYTF

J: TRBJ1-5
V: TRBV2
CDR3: CASRPQGLSNQPQHF

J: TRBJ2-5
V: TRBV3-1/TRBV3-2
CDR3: CASSQDPGQVKRPQYF

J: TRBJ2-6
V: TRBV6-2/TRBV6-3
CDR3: CASSPGHFTRGGANVLTF

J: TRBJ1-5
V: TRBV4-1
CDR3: CASSHPPAGANQPQHF

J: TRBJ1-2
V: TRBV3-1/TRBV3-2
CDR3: CASSQRGADYGYTF

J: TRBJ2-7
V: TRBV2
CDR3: CASSPSGQGAYEQYF

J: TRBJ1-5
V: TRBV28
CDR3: CASTRGGPNQPQHF

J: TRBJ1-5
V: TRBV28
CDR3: CASRDPDGYQPQHF

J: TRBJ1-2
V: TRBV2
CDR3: CASSAGQLYYGYTF

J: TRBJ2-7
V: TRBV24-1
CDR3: CATSDPRIGATYEQYF

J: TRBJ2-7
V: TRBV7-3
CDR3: CASSLTTGTYEQYF

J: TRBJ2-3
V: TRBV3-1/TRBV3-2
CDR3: CASSQSRGLRATDTQYF

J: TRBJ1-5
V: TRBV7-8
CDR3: CASSTRMEPGAMVF

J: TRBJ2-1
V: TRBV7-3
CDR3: CASSLSGGSYNEQFF

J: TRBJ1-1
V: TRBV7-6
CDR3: CASSLGNSIRGTEAFF